A single T cell receptor beta chain is shown here with its context. The antigen is undetermined. The sample comes from a study of CD8 T cells in ankylosing spondylitis. Study results and caveats: A motif in TCR beta, a set of fewer than ten highly homologous variants, appeared characteristic of ankylosing spondylitis blood. In ankylosing spondylitis patients, matched synovial fluid reportedly showed significant enrichment of disease-linked clones.

Trimming removed 3 bases from V and 0 bases from J, with 10 bases in between. This CDR3 has 15 residues. A quantitative 5'-RACE method, one with molecular barcodes, was used to make TCR beta libraries. MiXCR, run by TCRdb on the 5' RACE reads, gives a single entry per CDR3 protein. The data hold a few hundred thousand distinct CDR3 sequences, with approximately 20% observed a single time. The rearrangement joins TRBV12-3 or TRBV12-4 to TRBJ2-3, with D possibly called TRBD1 or TRBD2 (5 bases each). The specimen sequenced was blood, either unsorted or a sorted T cell fraction (not recorded which). The TCR originated in a male donor with ankylosing spondylitis. In DNA form, the CDR3 reads TGTGCCAGCAGTTTGTTGGGGGTTAGCACAGATACGCAGTATTTT. This sequence encodes CASSLLGVSTDTQYF.